The T cell receptor (beta chain) described here comes from a study of blood T cell repertoires in COVID-19 (dated by TCRdb to 2019 to 2021). About the study as a whole: Samples covering the acute and convalescent phases of COVID-19 were provided by collaborators in the United States, Italy and Spain. The material from the prospective study consisted of cDNA or gDNA derived from T cells, B-cell-depleted T cells, or PBMCs. Deeply sampled blood TCRbeta repertoires from subjects exposed to, actively infected with, or recovered from COVID-19 were included in the dataset. The repertoires were released in a freely available public database meant as a resource for research on the immune response to SARS-CoV-2. The samples were drawn from two sources: the first 160 participants of the ongoing ImmuneRACE study, and 1,254 subjects contributed by 6 global collaborators. The sample metadata nearly always contained a de-identified subject ID, COVID-19 status, age in years and sex. Where available, HLA class I and class II types were taken from metadata supplied by the sample provider and were not determined by assay-based typing.

Based on the germline V gene, the CDR1 and CDR2 sequences are MNHEY and SVGEGT. The V end gives up 5 bases and the J end 2 bases, leaving 3 bases in the junction not matched to a gene. The CDR3, from cysteine to phenylalanine, totals 13 residues. Here the CDR3 DNA is all that survives: 39 bases in frame from base 1. Whole blood was collected in K2EDTA tubes by collaborating institutions according to the institutions' own protocols. For TCRbeta analysis, collaborator samples were shipped as frozen whole blood, as isolated PBMCs, or as DNA extracted from either sample type. TCRbeta CDR3 regions were amplified from genomic DNA using the immunoSEQ Assay, a bias-controlled multiplex PCR. From the authors' description of their analysis: The number of nucleated cells in each sample was estimated by amplification of reference gene primers within the assay. Sequence reads were collapsed and filtered to measure the absolute abundance of every unique TCRbeta CDR3 rearrangement. Productive Simpson clonality was computed per sample as the square root of Simpson's diversity index over productive rearrangements. This is the immuneACCESS table as TCRdb keeps it, with only in-frame sequences that have V and J called. A part of the clones is gone; compared with another copy, unresolved V genes explain less than half, and the rest is unexplained. Clonal size and the V and J genes are those of that table, whereas D and trimming came from the DNA. For this sample there are 110,000 to 150,000 clones; 76% appear just once. The ten largest clones add up to less than 4.5% of the sample.

With regard to this clone: The antigen this receptor binds is unknown. No clone much larger than this one lies a single base away; base qualities are absent.

Findings and caveats that apply to the study as a whole: The quantity of clinical and demographic metadata differed by source and by participant and was supplied without curation.

The sequence is built from TRBV6-2 or TRBV6-3 and TRBJ2-7, and TRBD2 aligns with 7 junction nucleotides. The TCR was taken from a man between 60 and 75 years old with acute or convalescent COVID-19. The sequenced sample consisted of peripheral blood. In nucleotide form, the sequence is TGTGCCAGCAGTCCGGGAGGAACCTACGAGCAGTACTTC. The translation is CASSPGGTYEQYF.